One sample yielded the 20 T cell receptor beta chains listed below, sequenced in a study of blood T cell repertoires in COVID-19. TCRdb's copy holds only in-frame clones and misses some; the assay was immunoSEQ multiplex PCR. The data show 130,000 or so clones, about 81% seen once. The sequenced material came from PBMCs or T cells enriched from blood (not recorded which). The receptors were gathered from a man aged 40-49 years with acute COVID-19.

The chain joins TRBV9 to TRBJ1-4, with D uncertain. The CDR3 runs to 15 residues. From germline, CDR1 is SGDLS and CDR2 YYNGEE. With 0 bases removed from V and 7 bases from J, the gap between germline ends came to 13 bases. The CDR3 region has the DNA TGTGCCAGCAGCGTAGCGGCATTTTCGGGTGAAAAACTGTTTTTT. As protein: CASSVAAFSGEKLFF.

The CDR3 loop reads CASSLNELARGRPYEQYF. In DNA form, the CDR3 reads TGTGCCAGCAGCTTAAATGAGTTGGCCAGGGGGCGACCCTACGAGCAGTACTTC. The chain is built from TRBV7-3 and TRBJ2-7; the match to TRBD1 covers 8 bases. Germline V CDR1 and CDR2: SGHTA, FQGTGA. The CDR3 length is 18 residues. The V segment lost 1 base and the J segment 2 bases; nucleotides outside the gene matches: 13.

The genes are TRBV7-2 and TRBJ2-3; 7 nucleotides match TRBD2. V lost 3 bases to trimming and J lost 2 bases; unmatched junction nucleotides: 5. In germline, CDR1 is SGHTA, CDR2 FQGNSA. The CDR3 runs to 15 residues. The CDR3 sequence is CASSLGAGHTDTQYF. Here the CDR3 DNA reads TGTGCCAGCAGCTTGGGAGCGGGGCACACAGATACGCAGTATTTT.

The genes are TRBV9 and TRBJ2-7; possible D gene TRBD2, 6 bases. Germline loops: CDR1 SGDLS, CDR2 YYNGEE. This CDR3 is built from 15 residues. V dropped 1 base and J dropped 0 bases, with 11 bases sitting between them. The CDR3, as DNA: TGTGCCAGCAGCGTAACCGGACTACCCTCCTACGAGCAGTACTTC. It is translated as CASSVTGLPSYEQYF. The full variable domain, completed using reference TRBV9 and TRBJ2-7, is DSGVTQTPKHLITATGQRVTLRCSPRSGDLSVYWYQQSLDQGLQFLIQYYNGEERAKGNILERFSAQQFPDLHSELNLSSLELGDSALYFCASSVTGLPSYEQYFGPGTRLTVT.

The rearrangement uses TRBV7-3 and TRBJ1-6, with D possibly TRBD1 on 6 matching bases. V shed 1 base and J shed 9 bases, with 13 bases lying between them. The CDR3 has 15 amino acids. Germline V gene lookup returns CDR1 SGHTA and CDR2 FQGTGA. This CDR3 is CASSLNEGTSSPLHF. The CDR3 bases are TGTGCCAGCAGCTTAAATGAGGGGACAAGTTCACCCCTCCACTTT.

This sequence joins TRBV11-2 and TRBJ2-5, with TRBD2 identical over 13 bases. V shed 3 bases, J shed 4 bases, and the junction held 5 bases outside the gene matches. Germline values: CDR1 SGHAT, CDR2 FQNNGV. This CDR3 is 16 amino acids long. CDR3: CASSFIGLAGVETQYF. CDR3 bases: TGTGCCAGCAGCTTTATAGGACTAGCGGGAGTAGAGACCCAGTACTTC. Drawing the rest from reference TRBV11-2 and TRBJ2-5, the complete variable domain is EAGVAQSPRYKIIEKRQSVAFWCNPISGHATLYWYQQILGQGPKLLIQFQNNGVVDDSQLPKDRFSAERLKGVDSTLKIQPAKLEDSAVYLCASSFIGLAGVETQYFGPGTRLLVL.

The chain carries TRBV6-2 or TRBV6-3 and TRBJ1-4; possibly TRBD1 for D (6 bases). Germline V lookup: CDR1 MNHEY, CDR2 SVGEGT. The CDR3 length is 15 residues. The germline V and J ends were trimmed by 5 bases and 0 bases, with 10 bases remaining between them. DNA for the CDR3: TGTGCCAGCAGTAACAGGGATGCAACTAATGAAAAACTGTTTTTT. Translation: CASSNRDATNEKLFF.

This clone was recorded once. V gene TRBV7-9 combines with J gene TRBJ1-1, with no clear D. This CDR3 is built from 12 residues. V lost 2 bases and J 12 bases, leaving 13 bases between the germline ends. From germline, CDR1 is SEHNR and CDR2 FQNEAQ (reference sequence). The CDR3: CASSLIGSWTFF. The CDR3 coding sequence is TGTGCCAGCAGCTTAATCGGGTCATGGACTTTCTTT.

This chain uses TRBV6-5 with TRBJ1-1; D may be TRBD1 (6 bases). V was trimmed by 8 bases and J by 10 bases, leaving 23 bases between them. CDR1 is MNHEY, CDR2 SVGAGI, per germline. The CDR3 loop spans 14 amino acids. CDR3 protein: CASSERRDTWGAFF. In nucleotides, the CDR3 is TGTGCCAGCTCCGAACGCCGGGACACTTGGGGAGCTTTCTTT.

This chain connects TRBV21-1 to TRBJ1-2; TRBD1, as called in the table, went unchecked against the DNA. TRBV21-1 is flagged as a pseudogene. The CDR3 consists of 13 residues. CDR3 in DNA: TGTGCCAGCAGCCCGAAGGGGGCGCTTGGCTACACCTTC. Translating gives CASSPKGALGYTF.

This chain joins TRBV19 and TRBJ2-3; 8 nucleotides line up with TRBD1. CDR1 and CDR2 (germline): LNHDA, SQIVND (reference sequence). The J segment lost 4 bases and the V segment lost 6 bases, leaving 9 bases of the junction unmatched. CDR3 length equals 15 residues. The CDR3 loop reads CASSSQGAGADTQYF. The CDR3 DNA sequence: TGTGCCAGTAGCTCGCAGGGGGCAGGGGCAGATACGCAGTATTTT.

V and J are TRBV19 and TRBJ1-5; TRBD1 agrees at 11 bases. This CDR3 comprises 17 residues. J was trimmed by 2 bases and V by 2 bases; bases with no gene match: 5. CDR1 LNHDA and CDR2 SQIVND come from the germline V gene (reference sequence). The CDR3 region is CASSIWTGGMGNQPQHF. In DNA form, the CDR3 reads TGTGCCAGTAGTATATGGACAGGGGGCATGGGCAATCAGCCCCAGCATTTT. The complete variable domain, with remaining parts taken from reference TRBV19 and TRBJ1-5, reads DGGITQSPKYLFRKEGQNVTLSCEQNLNHDAMYWYRQDPGQGLRLIYYSQIVNDFQKGDIAEGYSVSREKKESFPLTVTSAQKNPTAFYLCASSIWTGGMGNQPQHFGDGTRLSIL.

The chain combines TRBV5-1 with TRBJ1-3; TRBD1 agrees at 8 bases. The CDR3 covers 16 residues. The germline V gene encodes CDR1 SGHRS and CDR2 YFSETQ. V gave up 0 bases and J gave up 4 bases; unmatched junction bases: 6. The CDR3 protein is CASSLEGTGAGNTIYF. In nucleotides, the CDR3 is TGCGCCAGCAGCTTGGAAGGGACAGGAGCCGGAAACACCATATATTTT. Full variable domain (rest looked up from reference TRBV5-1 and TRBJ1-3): KAGVTQTPRYLIKTRGQQVTLSCSPISGHRSVSWYQQTPGQGLQFLFEYFSETQRNKGNFPGRFSGRQFSNSRSEMNVSTLELGDSALYLCASSLEGTGAGNTIYFGEGSWLTVV.

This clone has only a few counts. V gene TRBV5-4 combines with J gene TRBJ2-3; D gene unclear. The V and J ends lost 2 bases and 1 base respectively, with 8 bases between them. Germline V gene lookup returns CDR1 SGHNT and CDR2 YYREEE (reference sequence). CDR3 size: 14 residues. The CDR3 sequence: CASSFTGGTDTQYF. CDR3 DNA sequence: TGTGCCAGCAGCTTCACGGGTGGCACAGATACGCAGTATTTT.

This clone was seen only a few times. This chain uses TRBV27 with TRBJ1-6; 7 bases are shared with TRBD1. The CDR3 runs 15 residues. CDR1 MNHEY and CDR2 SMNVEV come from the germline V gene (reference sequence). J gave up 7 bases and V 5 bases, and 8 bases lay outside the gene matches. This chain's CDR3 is CASSQGGAGNSPLHF. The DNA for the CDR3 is TGTGCCAGCAGTCAAGGGGGCGCGGGCAATTCACCCCTCCACTTT.

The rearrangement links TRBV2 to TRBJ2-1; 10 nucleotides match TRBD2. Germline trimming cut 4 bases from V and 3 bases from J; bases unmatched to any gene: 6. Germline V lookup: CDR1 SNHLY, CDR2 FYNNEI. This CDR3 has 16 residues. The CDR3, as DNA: TGTGCCAGCAGTGCCAGACTAGCGGGCTTCTACAATGAGCAGTTCTTC. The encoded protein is CASSARLAGFYNEQFF.

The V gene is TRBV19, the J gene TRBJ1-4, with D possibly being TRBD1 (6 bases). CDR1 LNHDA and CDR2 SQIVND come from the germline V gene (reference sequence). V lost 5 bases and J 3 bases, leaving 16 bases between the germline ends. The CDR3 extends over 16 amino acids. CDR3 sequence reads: CASSPPWQGSNEKLFF. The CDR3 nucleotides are TGTGCCAGTAGTCCCCCCTGGCAGGGGTCTAATGAAAAACTGTTTTTT. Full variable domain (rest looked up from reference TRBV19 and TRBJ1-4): DGGITQSPKYLFRKEGQNVTLSCEQNLNHDAMYWYRQDPGQGLRLIYYSQIVNDFQKGDIAEGYSVSREKKESFPLTVTSAQKNPTAFYLCASSPPWQGSNEKLFFGSGTQLSVL.

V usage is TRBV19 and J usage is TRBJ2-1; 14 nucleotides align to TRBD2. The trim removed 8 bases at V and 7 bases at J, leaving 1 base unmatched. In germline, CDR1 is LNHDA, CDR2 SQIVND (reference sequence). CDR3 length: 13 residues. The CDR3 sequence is CASGLAGGNEQFF. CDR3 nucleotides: TGTGCCAGTGGACTAGCGGGGGGAAATGAGCAGTTCTTC.

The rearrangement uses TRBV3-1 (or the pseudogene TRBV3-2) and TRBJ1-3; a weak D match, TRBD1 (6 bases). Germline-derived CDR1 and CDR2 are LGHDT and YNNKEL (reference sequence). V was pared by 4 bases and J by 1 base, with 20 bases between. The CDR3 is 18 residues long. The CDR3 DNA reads TGTGCCAGCAGCCCCTGGGAGAGGGGGTTTCCTTCTGGAAACACCATATATTTT. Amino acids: CASSPWERGFPSGNTIYF.

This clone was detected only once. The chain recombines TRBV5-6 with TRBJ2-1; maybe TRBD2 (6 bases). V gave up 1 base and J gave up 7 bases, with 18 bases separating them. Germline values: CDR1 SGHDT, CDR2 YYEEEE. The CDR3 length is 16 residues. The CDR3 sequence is CASSLKASASRNEQFF. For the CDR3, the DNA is TGTGCCAGCAGCTTGAAGGCTAGCGCATCTCGTAATGAGCAGTTCTTC.